This TCR beta chain was profiled in a study of cytomegalovirus exposure and HLA in healthy donors. Study-level points and caveats: Immune exposure information comprised only CMV serostatus.

There were likely unrecorded immune exposures, though donors were nominally healthy when sampled. 13 Jbeta primers and 60 Vbeta primers were used for the PCR. TCRdb keeps only in-frame clones here, not all; method: immunoSEQ multiplex PCR. The sample consists of 140,000 to 150,000 clones, 65% to 85% of them appearing once. Comment on this clone: The target antigen is unknown.

The TCR sequence derives from a male donor in good health and CMV-seronegative. The sequenced sample was PBMCs.

As DNA, the CDR3 is TGCGCCAGCAGCTCACAGGGGGCGTACACTGAAGCTTTCTTT. Encoded protein: CASSSQGAYTEAFF. This chain connects TRBV5-1 to TRBJ1-1; 9 nucleotides line up with TRBD1. The CDR3 loop spans 14 amino acids. Germline CDR1 SGHRS, CDR2 YFSETQ. V was pared by 3 bases and J by 3 bases, with 3 bases of the junction left unmatched.